These 17 T cell receptor beta chains came from one sample sequenced in a study of cytomegalovirus exposure and HLA in healthy donors. TCRdb's table, derived via immunoSEQ multiplex PCR, lists solely in-frame clones and lacks some. The table shows 120,000 to 150,000 clones, with approximately 87% occurring only once. Sequenced input: PBMCs. All receptors derive from a young man in good health and CMV-seronegative.

V and J are TRBV5-1 and TRBJ2-1, with no clear D. CDR1 is SGHRS, CDR2 YFSETQ, per germline. Trimming pared 6 bases from V and 8 bases from J, leaving 15 bases between. The CDR3 extends over 13 amino acids. CDR3 sequence: CASTPLLRDEQFF. CDR3 nucleotides: TGCGCCAGCACACCATTACTGCGAGATGAGCAGTTCTTC.

The rearrangement joins TRBV25-1 to TRBJ2-7; D uncertain. This CDR3 is 14 amino acids long. The V end lost 1 base, the J end lost 9 bases, and 16 bases lay between the germline ends. Germline CDR1 is MGHDK and CDR2 is SYGVNS. The CDR3 sequence: CASSELVYGLGQYF. CDR3 nucleotide sequence: TGTGCCAGCAGTGAATTGGTTTATGGCCTAGGGCAGTACTTC.

The chain couples TRBV28 to TRBJ1-2; perhaps TRBD1 as D (5 bases). Germline V gives CDR1 MDHEN, CDR2 SYDVKM. CDR3 length: 14 residues. Trimming took 3 bases from V and 4 from J, leaving 12 bases between them. The CDR3 DNA sequence: TGTGCCAGCAGTTTTGCCAACCAGGGCTATGGCTACACCTTC. Protein product: CASSFANQGYGYTF.

The V and J genes are TRBV7-5 and TRBJ1-2; no check of the table's D call, TRBD1, against the DNA was made. TRBV7-5 is noted as a pseudogene. This CDR3 contains 17 residues. The DNA of the CDR3 is TGTGCCAGAAGCTTACAGAAGATGACAGGGGGATACTATGGCTACACCTTC. Translation: CARSLQKMTGGYYGYTF.

The rearrangement uses TRBV30 and TRBJ2-7; possibly TRBD1 for D (7 bases). CDR1 GTSNPN and CDR2 SVGIG come from the germline V gene (reference sequence). This CDR3 region has 13 residues. V was shortened by 2 bases and J by 2 bases, with 10 bases between the two germline ends. The CDR3 coding sequence is TGTGCCTGGAGTCCCAGGGGGGCCTACGAGCAGTACTTC. Amino acids: CAWSPRGAYEQYF.

V is TRBV9 and J is TRBJ2-7, with D tentatively TRBD2 (5 bases). The CDR3 loop spans 16 amino acids. In germline, CDR1 is SGDLS, CDR2 YYNGEE. Trimming shortened V by 4 bases and J by 5 bases, and 22 bases separated the two germline ends. The CDR3, as DNA: TGTGCCAGCAGCCCCGCCCTAGGCGGGCGCGGTAACGAGCAGTACTTC. Translated, it gives CASSPALGGRGNEQYF.

This chain joins TRBV19 and TRBJ2-3, with D perhaps TRBD1 (5 bases). The CDR3 extends over 14 amino acids. Trimming took off 5 bases at V and 6 bases at J, with 15 bases between the two ends. CDR1 and CDR2 from the germline V gene are LNHDA and SQIVND (reference sequence). The DNA for the CDR3 is TGTGCCAGTAGTCCCAGGGCTGTCCGTGATACGCAGTATTTT. Residues: CASSPRAVRDTQYF.

The V gene is TRBV18, the J gene TRBJ2-7; maybe TRBD1 (6 bases). This CDR3 region has 13 residues. With 3 bases removed from V and 0 bases from J, the gap between germline ends came to 6 bases. The germline V gene encodes CDR1 KGHSH and CDR2 LQKENI. The CDR3 region is CASSPGHSYEQYF. The CDR3 coding sequence is TGTGCCAGCTCACCGGGACACTCCTACGAGCAGTACTTC.

CDR3 sequence (DNA): TGTGCCAGCAGTTTACAGGGGTTACAGCCCCAGCATTTT. Translating it yields CASSLQGLQPQHF. This chain joins TRBV5-5 and TRBJ1-5, with 7 bases lining up with TRBD1. Trimming removed 5 bases from V and 7 bases from J; junction bases left unmatched: 6. CDR3 length: 13 amino acids. Germline CDR1 is SGHKS and CDR2 is YYEKEE (reference sequence).

The chain couples TRBV27 to TRBJ2-3, with 8 bases identical to TRBD1. This CDR3 has 14 amino acids. Per the germline V gene, CDR1 is MNHEY and CDR2 is SMNVEV (reference sequence). The junction had 0 bases not matched to a gene; V was cut back by 3 bases and J by 1 base. CDR3 loop: CASSLDRGTDTQYF. The CDR3 DNA reads as TGTGCCAGCAGTTTGGACAGGGGCACAGATACGCAGTATTTT.

V gene TRBV11-2 combines with J gene TRBJ1-1; weak D call: TRBD1 (6 bases). V dropped 1 base and J dropped 3 bases, with 21 bases sitting between them. Germline assignment: CDR1 SGHAT and CDR2 FQNNGV. The CDR3 length is 18 residues. The CDR3 DNA follows: TGTGCCAGCAGCTTAGTAAGGATCTGGGCAGGGGTTTACACTGAAGCTTTCTTT. Protein sequence: CASSLVRIWAGVYTEAFF.

V and J are TRBV27 and TRBJ1-6; D unresolved. The CDR3 contains 17 residues. V was cut by 1 base and J by 1 base, with 11 bases left in between. Germline V CDR1 and CDR2: MNHEY, SMNVEV (reference sequence). In DNA, the CDR3 is TGTGCCAGCAGTTTATTAAGCGCGGGGTCCTATAATTCACCCCTCCACTTT. Translating gives CASSLLSAGSYNSPLHF.

The rearrangement links TRBV28 to TRBJ2-3; D is uncertain. The germline V gene encodes CDR1 MDHEN and CDR2 SYDVKM. This CDR3 comprises 13 residues. V shed 6 bases and J shed 6 bases, with 13 bases lying between them. In nucleotides, the CDR3 is TGTGCCAGCAGCACCGGAGATCCGGATACGCAGTATTTT. As protein: CASSTGDPDTQYF.

The V call is TRBV9, the J call TRBJ2-1, with D tentatively TRBD2 (5 bases). V was shortened by 4 bases and J by 9 bases, with 20 bases between the two germline ends. Germline V gene lookup returns CDR1 SGDLS and CDR2 YYNGEE. This CDR3 region has 15 residues. The CDR3 here is CASSSRVEGPGEQFF. CDR3 bases: TGTGCCAGCAGCTCTAGGGTTGAGGGCCCGGGTGAGCAGTTCTTC.

V gene TRBV30 combines with J gene TRBJ2-3; D perhaps matches TRBD2 (5 bases). V was clipped by 0 bases and J by 4 bases, with 14 bases between them. From germline, CDR1 is GTSNPN and CDR2 SVGIG (reference sequence). This CDR3 region has 15 residues. Written as DNA, the CDR3 is TGTGCCTGGAGTGTACAAAGGTTGCGGGCAGATACGCAGTATTTT. It is translated as CAWSVQRLRADTQYF.

This chain links TRBV28 with TRBJ2-7, with TRBD2 identical over 14 bases. The CDR3 extends over 15 amino acids. Germline CDR1 and CDR2: MDHEN and SYDVKM. J was trimmed by 6 bases and V by 3 bases; bases with no gene match: 4. CDR3 nucleotides: TGTGCCAGCAGTTTGACTAGCGGGAGGGCCGCCGAGCAGTACTTC. Its translation: CASSLTSGRAAEQYF.

The J gene is TRBJ2-1, the V gene TRBV6-4; 9 bases are shared with TRBD2. The V gene end was trimmed by 4 bases and the J gene end by 4 bases; junction bases not matched to a gene: 5. CDR3 length: 15 amino acids. From germline, CDR1 is MRHNA and CDR2 SNTAGT. CDR3 nucleotide sequence: TGTGCCAGCAGTGGCCGACTAGCGGAATACAATGAGCAGTTCTTC. It encodes CASSGRLAEYNEQFF.